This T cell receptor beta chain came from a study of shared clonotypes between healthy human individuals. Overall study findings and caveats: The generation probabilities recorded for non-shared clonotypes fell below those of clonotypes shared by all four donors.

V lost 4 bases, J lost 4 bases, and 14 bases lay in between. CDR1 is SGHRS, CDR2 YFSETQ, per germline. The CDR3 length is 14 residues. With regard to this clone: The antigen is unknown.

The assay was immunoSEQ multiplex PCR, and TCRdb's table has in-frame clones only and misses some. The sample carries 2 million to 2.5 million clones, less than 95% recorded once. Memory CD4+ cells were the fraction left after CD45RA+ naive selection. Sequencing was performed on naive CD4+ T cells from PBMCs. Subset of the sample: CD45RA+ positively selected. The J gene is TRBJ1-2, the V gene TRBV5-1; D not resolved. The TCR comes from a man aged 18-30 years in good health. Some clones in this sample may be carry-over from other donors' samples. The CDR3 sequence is CASSPSPFSYGYTF. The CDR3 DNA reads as TGCGCCAGCAGCCCCAGCCCTTTTTCCTATGGCTACACCTTC.